The 28 T cell receptor beta chains below all came from one sample that was sequenced in a study of shared clonotypes between healthy human individuals. CD45RO-negative CD8 cells positively selected for CCR7 made up the naive population, which excluded terminally differentiated effector memory CD45RA+ cells. The table came from immunoSEQ multiplex PCR; TCRdb's copy has only in-frame clones and leaves some out. The sample lists roughly 590,000 clones; around 95% were seen once. The specimen sequenced was naive CD8+ T cells sorted from blood. Every receptor here comes from a woman aged 25 to 45 in good health.

V usage is TRBV19 and J usage is TRBJ2-1, with 10 bases identical to TRBD2. This CDR3 spans 16 amino acids. The V gene end was trimmed by 3 bases and the J gene end by 7 bases; junction bases not matched to a gene: 9. The V gene's germline CDR1 is LNHDA and CDR2 SQIVND (reference sequence). DNA for the CDR3: TGTGCCAGTAGTATCCTAGCGGGAGTCAGGGGTAATGAGCAGTTCTTC. This sequence encodes CASSILAGVRGNEQFF.

The rearrangement uses TRBV28 and TRBJ2-7; 11 bases are shared with TRBD2. Germline V gives CDR1 MDHEN, CDR2 SYDVKM. J was trimmed by 3 bases and V by 3 bases; bases with no gene match: 4. The CDR3 totals 15 residues. This CDR3 reads CASSFRLAGIYEQYF. The CDR3 DNA follows: TGTGCCAGCAGTTTTCGACTAGCGGGAATCTACGAGCAGTACTTC.

The rearrangement links TRBV7-9 to TRBJ2-1; D remains unclear. V lost 5 bases, J lost 1 base, and 18 bases lay in between. Germline CDR1 reads SEHNR; CDR2 reads FQNEAQ (reference sequence). This CDR3 region has 17 residues. CDR3 protein: CASSPPSTLPSYNEQFF. DNA for the CDR3: TGTGCCAGCAGCCCCCCTAGTACCTTACCGTCCTACAATGAGCAGTTCTTC.

The chain uses TRBV11-2 and TRBJ1-1; D is unclear. Trimming cost V 4 bases and J 4 bases, with 10 bases left between them. CDR1 and CDR2 (germline): SGHAT, FQNNGV. The CDR3 extends over 13 amino acids. CDR3 sequence reads: CASSSPLGTEAFF. The CDR3 DNA reads TGTGCCAGCAGCTCCCCCCTAGGCACTGAAGCTTTCTTT.

The V call is TRBV7-6, the J call TRBJ2-3; D may be TRBD2 (6 bases). V lost 5 bases, J lost 2 bases, and 11 bases lay in between. CDR3 length: 14 residues. Germline V gene sequence: CDR1 SGHVS, CDR2 FNYEAQ. The CDR3 nucleotides read TGTGCCAGCAGCCCGGGACTCCTCACAGATACGCAGTATTTT. Protein sequence: CASSPGLLTDTQYF.

This clone was seen a single time. The chain joins TRBV4-1 to TRBJ2-7; D is unclear. This CDR3 is 13 amino acids long. CDR1 and CDR2 (germline): MGHRA, YSYEKL. Trimming removed 0 bases at V and 1 base at J, with 4 bases between. Written as DNA, the CDR3 is TGCGCCAGCAGCCAAGATCTTTCCTACGAGCAGTACTTC. Translation gives CASSQDLSYEQYF.

V gene TRBV28 combines with J gene TRBJ2-1; TRBD2 matches 10 bases. CDR1 is MDHEN, CDR2 SYDVKM, per germline. The CDR3 is made up of 16 amino acids. The ends lost 1 base at V and 0 bases at J; junction bases unmatched: 0. As DNA, the CDR3 is TGTGCCAGCAGTTTATCTAGCGGGAGCTCCTACAATGAGCAGTTCTTC. Protein: CASSLSSGSSYNEQFF. Supplemented by reference TRBV28 and TRBJ2-1, the full variable domain reads DVKVTQSSRYLVKRTGEKVFLECVQDMDHENMFWYRQDPGLGLRLIYFSYDVKMKEKGDIPEGYSVSREKKERFSLILESASTNQTSMYLCASSLSSGSSYNEQFFGPGTRLTVL.

The rearrangement uses TRBV25-1 and TRBJ1-3; D is possibly TRBD1 (6 bases). Trimming took off 1 base at V and 4 bases at J, with 11 bases between the two ends. Germline CDR1 is MGHDK and CDR2 is SYGVNS. The CDR3 loop spans 15 amino acids. CDR3: CASSEFRGSGNTIYF. CDR3 coding DNA: TGTGCCAGCAGTGAATTCAGGGGTTCAGGAAACACCATATATTTT.

V gene TRBV27 combines with J gene TRBJ1-2, with a weak D call TRBD1 (6 bases). The CDR3 consists of 13 residues. Deletions cut 0 bases from V and 8 bases from J, with 10 bases between. Germline values: CDR1 MNHEY, CDR2 SMNVEV (reference sequence). The DNA for the CDR3 is TGTGCCAGCAGTTTATCAACAGGGAACGGCTACACCTTC. It is translated as CASSLSTGNGYTF.

The chain is built from TRBV7-9 and TRBJ2-5; the D gene is possibly TRBD2 (7 bases). The last part of the DNA fits TRBJ2-7 better; the J call may be wrong. This CDR3 spans 13 amino acids. The germline CDR1 and CDR2 sequences are SEHNR and FQNEAQ (reference sequence). CDR3 in DNA: TGTGCCAGCAGGGGCGGGGGCAAGTACGAGCAGTACTTC. It yields the protein CASRGGGKYEQYF.

The gene calls are TRBV6-4 and TRBJ2-7; possibly TRBD2 for D (6 bases). The V gene lost 6 bases and the J gene lost 5 bases, with 17 bases spanning the gap. The CDR3 contains 14 residues. Germline CDR1 is MRHNA and CDR2 is SNTAGT. CDR3 sequence (DNA): TGTGCCAGCAGGAGAGATTGGCCGGGGGACGAGCAGTACTTC. Its translation is CASRRDWPGDEQYF.

V is TRBV29-1 and J is TRBJ2-7, with a weak D call TRBD1 (6 bases). The CDR3 length is 13 residues. Trimming took off 3 bases at V and 4 bases at J, with 13 bases between the two ends. Germline CDR1 reads SQVTM; CDR2 reads ANQGSEA. CDR3 DNA sequence: TGCAGCGTTGAGGTTGGGACACCATACGAGCAGTACTTC. Protein: CSVEVGTPYEQYF.

The chain has TRBV27 and TRBJ2-3; D is ambiguous. CDR3 length: 15 residues. Germline V gene lookup returns CDR1 MNHEY and CDR2 SMNVEV (reference sequence). Trimming pared 3 bases from V and 2 bases from J, leaving 12 bases between. CDR3 loop: CASSFWRSDTDTQYF. CDR3 nucleotides: TGTGCCAGCAGTTTTTGGCGGAGCGACACAGATACGCAGTATTTT.

The chain has TRBV2 and TRBJ2-3; the match to TRBD2 covers 9 bases. Germline CDR1 is SNHLY and CDR2 is FYNNEI. The CDR3 loop spans 15 amino acids. V lost 4 bases to trimming and J lost 5 bases; unmatched junction nucleotides: 7. The CDR3 reads CASSGLAGEVDTQYF. The CDR3 region has the DNA TGTGCCAGCAGTGGCTTAGCGGGAGAGGTAGATACGCAGTATTTT.

The CDR3 sequence is CASSSTQTQAPTYGYTF. The CDR3 region has the DNA TGTGCCAGCAGCTCAACCCAAACACAGGCTCCTACCTATGGCTACACCTTC. The rearrangement joins TRBV9 to TRBJ1-2; perhaps TRBD1 as D (5 bases). The CDR3 consists of 17 residues. The V gene's germline CDR1 is SGDLS and CDR2 YYNGEE. The ends were cut back, 4 bases at V and 4 bases at J, with 23 bases in the middle.

With regard to this clone: A read error may account for a junction end that differs from germline. The chain employs TRBV2 and TRBJ2-7; 8 positions agree with TRBD1. This CDR3 is built from 17 residues. CDR1 is SNHLY and CDR2 is FYNNEI in the germline V gene. DNA for the CDR3: TGTGCCAGCAGTCAAGCTTTTGGACAGGGACTGGGGAGCGAGCAGTACTTC. Protein product: CASSQAFGQGLGSEQYF. Complete variable domain (other parts from reference TRBV2 and TRBJ2-7): EPEVTQTPSHQVTQMGQEVILRCVPISNHLYFYWYRQILGQKVEFLVSFYNNEISEKSEIFDDQFSVERPDGSNFTLKIRSTKLEDSAMYFCASSQAFGQGLGSEQYFGPGTRLTVT.

The CDR3 loop reads CASSSLRSGSYEQYF. The CDR3 region has the DNA TGCGCCAGCAGCTCTCTTCGTAGCGGGAGCTACGAGCAGTACTTC. The V and J genes are TRBV4-1 and TRBJ2-7, with 9 bases lining up with TRBD2. Unmatched junction bases numbered 8, after V lost 5 bases and J lost 3 bases. This CDR3 contains 15 residues. Germline CDR1 reads MGHRA; CDR2 reads YSYEKL.

This chain uses TRBV5-6 with TRBJ2-7; D is unclear. Germline-derived CDR1 and CDR2 are SGHDT and YYEEEE. The V gene lost 3 bases and the J gene lost 0 bases, with 10 bases spanning the gap. CDR3 length equals 14 residues. The CDR3: CASSSRASSYEQYF. The CDR3 coding sequence is TGTGCCAGCAGCTCACGTGCAAGCTCCTACGAGCAGTACTTC.

The chain couples TRBV19 to TRBJ2-7, with D possibly being TRBD1 or TRBD2 (5 bases each). The CDR3 totals 13 residues. Germline CDR1 is LNHDA and CDR2 is SQIVND (reference sequence). Trimming removed 6 bases from V and 1 base from J, with 10 bases in between. The CDR3 loop is CASRGTQSYEQYF. Written as DNA, the CDR3 is TGTGCCAGTAGGGGGACCCAGTCCTACGAGCAGTACTTC.

V usage is TRBV5-1 and J usage is TRBJ1-5; D is possibly TRBD1 (6 bases). V lost 0 bases to trimming and J lost 6 bases, with 7 bases between them. Germline V gene data show CDR1 as SGHRS and CDR2 as YFSETQ. The CDR3 sequence is 13 residues long. As DNA, the CDR3 is TGCGCCAGCAGCTTGGAGGGGGGTCAGCCCCAGCATTTT. Its protein product is CASSLEGGQPQHF. Full variable domain (missing parts from reference TRBV5-1 and TRBJ1-5): KAGVTQTPRYLIKTRGQQVTLSCSPISGHRSVSWYQQTPGQGLQFLFEYFSETQRNKGNFPGRFSGRQFSNSRSEMNVSTLELGDSALYLCASSLEGGQPQHFGDGTRLSIL.

J is TRBJ2-7 and V is TRBV5-4, with D possibly being TRBD1 or TRBD2 (5 bases each). This CDR3 contains 14 residues. V dropped 0 bases and J dropped 6 bases, with 13 bases sitting between them. Germline CDR1 is SGHNT and CDR2 is YYREEE (reference sequence). Written as DNA, the CDR3 is TGTGCCAGCAGCTTGGGGGACCGTAGGGGCGAGCAGTACTTC. It translates to CASSLGDRRGEQYF.

J is TRBJ2-7 and V is TRBV30; D gene ambiguous. Germline CDR1 is GTSNPN and CDR2 is SVGIG (reference sequence). The CDR3 spans 11 residues. V lost 1 base and J lost 5, with 6 bases in between. The CDR3, as DNA: TGTGCCTGGAGTGCAGGAGACGAGCAGTACTTC. Its translation is CAWSAGDEQYF.

CDR3 region: CAWSGGAGTNQPQHF. The DNA of the CDR3 is TGTGCCTGGAGTGGGGGGGCAGGCACCAATCAGCCCCAGCATTTT. This chain uses TRBV30 with TRBJ1-5; D possibly corresponds to TRBD1 (6 bases). With 1 base removed from V and 3 bases from J, the gap between germline ends came to 13 bases. The CDR3 consists of 15 residues. CDR1 is GTSNPN and CDR2 is SVGIG in the germline V gene (reference sequence).

The gene calls are TRBV27 and TRBJ2-1; a possible D gene is TRBD2 (6 bases). V shed 5 bases and J shed 6 bases, with 14 bases lying between them. The CDR3 runs 14 residues. Germline V gives CDR1 MNHEY, CDR2 SMNVEV (reference sequence). Here the CDR3 DNA reads TGTGCCAGCAGTCCAACCGGGACTTCCAATGAGCAGTTCTTC. Amino acids: CASSPTGTSNEQFF.

The chain joins TRBV7-8 to TRBJ2-3, with unresolved D. The V and J ends lost 3 bases and 2 bases respectively, with 6 bases between them. Germline CDR1 is SGHVS and CDR2 is FQNEAQ. There are 13 residues in the CDR3. The CDR3 loop is CASSFGNTDTQYF. In nucleotides, the CDR3 is TGTGCCAGCAGCTTCGGAAACACAGATACGCAGTATTTT. The full variable domain, its missing parts supplied by reference TRBV7-8 and TRBJ2-3, is GAGVSQSPRYKVAKRGQDVALRCDPISGHVSLFWYQQALGQGPEFLTYFQNEAQLDKSGLPSDRFFAERPEGSVSTLKIQRTQQEDSAVYLCASSFGNTDTQYFGPGTRLTVL.

This clone was detected once. V and J are TRBV6-5 and TRBJ1-1; 11 nucleotides agree with TRBD1. The germline V gene has CDR1 MNHEY and CDR2 SVGAGI. V was pared by 6 bases and J by 11 bases, with 8 bases of the junction left unmatched. CDR3 length: 13 residues. This chain's CDR3 is CASSPGTGGEAFF. CDR3 sequence (DNA): TGTGCCAGCAGCCCAGGGACAGGGGGGGAGGCTTTCTTT.

The V and J genes are TRBV2 and TRBJ1-2; D is unresolved. Germline values: CDR1 SNHLY, CDR2 FYNNEI. V was shortened by 2 bases and J by 4 bases, with 11 bases between the two germline ends. This CDR3 has 14 amino acids. CDR3 coding DNA: TGTGCCAGCAGTGAATTTCAGCCGGGCTATGGCTACACCTTC. It is translated as CASSEFQPGYGYTF.

CDR3 nucleotides: TGTGCCAGCAGCCAACCTACAATGTCGGGCGAGGAGGGCCACTACGAGCAGTACTTC. Its translation is CASSQPTMSGEEGHYEQYF. The V and J genes are TRBV4-2 and TRBJ2-7; perhaps TRBD2 as D (6 bases). This CDR3 contains 19 residues. V lost 2 bases, J lost 3 bases, and 26 bases lay in between. The germline V gene has CDR1 LGHNA and CDR2 YNFKEQ.